This TCR beta chain was captured by sequencing in a study of shared clonotypes between healthy human individuals. Broader study findings: It was observed that about 5% of naive CD4 clonotypes were shared across several donors.

With respect to this clone: Its antigen remains unidentified.

Some clones are missing from TCRdb's copy, which holds only in-frame ones; the method was immunoSEQ multiplex PCR. The data hold over a million clones, with approximately 98.5% observed a single time. Germline V gene lookup returns CDR1 SEHNR and CDR2 FQNEAQ (reference sequence). The CDR3 sequence is 14 residues long. Trimming removed 5 bases at V and 0 bases at J, with 8 bases between. Researchers partitioned CD4+ cells into CD45RA+ naive and CD45RA-negative memory subsets. The gene calls are TRBV7-9 and TRBJ1-3; D call uncertain. The source material was naive CD4+ T cells sorted from blood. Subset indicated: CD45RA+ positively selected. The TCR comes from a man aged 25-45 years in good health. This CDR3 reads CASSTISSGNTIYF. CDR3 in DNA: TGTGCCAGCAGCACTATCAGCTCTGGAAACACCATATATTTT. Combining the CDR3 with reference TRBV7-9 and TRBJ1-3 gives the whole variable domain DTGVSQNPRHKITKRGQNVTFRCDPISEHNRLYWYRQTLGQGPEFLTYFQNEAQLEKSRLLSDRFSAERPKGSFSTLEIQRTEQGDSAMYLCASSTISSGNTIYFGEGSWLTVV.